These T cell receptor beta chains were read from a single sample in a study of blood T cells in healthy people across ages. Via MiXCR, TCRdb re-called the 5' RACE reads, giving one row per CDR3 protein. The table has around 800,000 distinct CDR3 sequences, under 45% seen once; the top ten hold roughly 18%. Sequences were obtained from blood. The receptor set was obtained from a man in his 60s in good health. Both conserved end residues are part of each CDR3. Fields, in order: J gene, V gene, clone size, D gene, CDR3 DNA, CDR3 protein. The D gene is left open where the match is weak. Some rows have no size entry. The others give once, few or many, or a class for an expanded clone.

J gene: TRBJ2-1
V gene: TRBV7-9
clone size: few
D gene: -
CDR3 DNA: TGTGCCAGCAGCGGAGAGTGGGGCGGGTTCTTC
CDR3 protein: CASSGEWGGFF

J gene: TRBJ2-7
V gene: TRBV9
clone size: few
D gene: -
CDR3 DNA: TGTGCCAGCAGTGTTGGGACGGCCTCCTACGAGCAGTACTTC
CDR3 protein: CASSVGTASYEQYF

J gene: TRBJ2-7
V gene: TRBV20-1
clone size: -
D gene: -
CDR3 DNA: TGCAGTGCTAGAGATTTGTCGGCCGAGCAGTACTTC
CDR3 protein: CSARDLSAEQYF

J gene: TRBJ1-1
V gene: TRBV11-2
clone size: -
D gene: TRBD1
CDR3 DNA: TGTGCCAGCAGCTTAGAAAGGACAGGGAACACTGAAGCTTTCTTT
CDR3 protein: CASSLERTGNTEAFF

J gene: TRBJ2-3
V gene: TRBV18
clone size: -
D gene: -
CDR3 DNA: TGTGCCAGCTCACCAAACCTAAGCACTTATACGCAGTATTTT
CDR3 protein: CASSPNLSTYTQYF

J gene: TRBJ2-1
V gene: TRBV20-1
clone size: -
D gene: -
CDR3 DNA: TGCAGTGCTAGCACGGCGTGGGGGCTAGAAGATGAGCAGTTCTTC
CDR3 protein: CSASTAWGLEDEQFF

J gene: TRBJ1-5
V gene: TRBV4-1
clone size: -
D gene: TRBD1
CDR3 DNA: TGCGCCAGCAGCCACACAGACAGGGGGGATCAGCCCCAGCATTTT
CDR3 protein: CASSHTDRGDQPQHF

J gene: TRBJ2-1
V gene: TRBV5-6
clone size: -
D gene: TRBD1
CDR3 DNA: TGTGCCAGCAGGCGGACAGGGTCGTGGGAGCAGTTCTTC
CDR3 protein: CASRRTGSWEQFF

J gene: TRBJ2-1
V gene: TRBV11-2
clone size: -
D gene: -
CDR3 DNA: TGTGCCGGCAGCTTAGAGTCCCCGGGGGAGCAGTTCTTC
CDR3 protein: CAGSLESPGEQFF

J gene: TRBJ2-7
V gene: TRBV20-1
clone size: -
D gene: TRBD2
CDR3 DNA: TGCAGTGCTAGGGGATGGGGTGGACTAGCGGCCTACGAGCAGTACTTC
CDR3 protein: CSARGWGGLAAYEQYF

J gene: TRBJ1-2
V gene: TRBV4-1
clone size: -
D gene: -
CDR3 DNA: TGCGCCAGCAGCCAAGATCCCAGGGGAGGGGACTATGGCTACACCTTC
CDR3 protein: CASSQDPRGGDYGYTF

J gene: TRBJ1-1
V gene: TRBV4-1
clone size: -
D gene: TRBD1
CDR3 DNA: TGCGCCAGCAGCCAAGAGAGGACAGGCGGGGCTTTCTTT
CDR3 protein: CASSQERTGGAFF

J gene: TRBJ2-2
V gene: TRBV9
clone size: few
D gene: -
CDR3 DNA: TGTGCCAGCAGCGTAGTTTTGGGCGGGGAGCTGTTTTTT
CDR3 protein: CASSVVLGGELFF

J gene: TRBJ2-7
V gene: TRBV11-2
clone size: few
D gene: TRBD2
CDR3 DNA: TGTGCCAGCAGCTTAGAGACTAGCGGAACCTACGAGCAGTACTTC
CDR3 protein: CASSLETSGTYEQYF

J gene: TRBJ1-1
V gene: TRBV20-1
clone size: -
D gene: -
CDR3 DNA: TGCAGTGCTAGAACAGGAAGTTACAATCCTGAAGCTTTCTTT
CDR3 protein: CSARTGSYNPEAFF

J gene: TRBJ2-7
V gene: TRBV5-6
clone size: -
D gene: -
CDR3 DNA: TGTGCCAGCAGCTTGAGTGGGCACGTCAGCTCCTACGAGCAGTACTTC
CDR3 protein: CASSLSGHVSSYEQYF

J gene: TRBJ2-5
V gene: TRBV20-1
clone size: -
D gene: -
CDR3 DNA: TGCAGTGTCTCAAAGGACCAAGAGACCCAGTACTTC
CDR3 protein: CSVSKDQETQYF

J gene: TRBJ1-1
V gene: TRBV4-1
clone size: -
D gene: -
CDR3 DNA: TGCGCCAGCAGCCAAGGTCGGAATTTAAACACTGAAGCTTTCTTT
CDR3 protein: CASSQGRNLNTEAFF

J gene: TRBJ2-5
V gene: TRBV21-1
clone size: -
D gene: -
CDR3 DNA: TGTGCCAGCAGCAAAAAAAGTGAGGGGGCGCGACGTGTTGGCCAAGAGACCCAGTACTTC
CDR3 protein: CASSKKSEGARRVGQETQYF

J gene: TRBJ2-3
V gene: TRBV2
clone size: few
D gene: -
CDR3 DNA: TGTGCCAGCAGTCGGGGGGCTAACACAGATACGCAGTATTTT
CDR3 protein: CASSRGANTDTQYF

J gene: TRBJ2-7
V gene: TRBV27
clone size: -
D gene: -
CDR3 DNA: TGTGCCAGCAGCCGAGACTGGAAGACGGGCGAGCAGTACTTC
CDR3 protein: CASSRDWKTGEQYF

J gene: TRBJ2-1
V gene: TRBV13
clone size: -
D gene: -
CDR3 DNA: TGTGCCAGCAGCTTAGGCAGAAGTGAGCAGTTCTTC
CDR3 protein: CASSLGRSEQFF

J gene: TRBJ2-1
V gene: TRBV30
clone size: -
D gene: -
CDR3 DNA: TGTGCCTGGAGTGTACAGGAGAGCTCCTACAATGAGCAGTTCTTC
CDR3 protein: CAWSVQESSYNEQFF

J gene: TRBJ2-1
V gene: TRBV12-3/TRBV12-4
clone size: -
D gene: TRBD2
CDR3 DNA: TGTGCCAGCAGACTAGCGGGGGGGCGGGGTGAGCAGTTCTTC
CDR3 protein: CASRLAGGRGEQFF

J gene: TRBJ1-5
V gene: TRBV3-1
clone size: -
D gene: -
CDR3 DNA: TGTGCCAGCAGCCGTGGGACGGGACTTACGGAGGAGCCCCAGCATTTT
CDR3 protein: CASSRGTGLTEEPQHF

J gene: TRBJ2-7
V gene: TRBV12-3/TRBV12-4
clone size: -
D gene: TRBD1
CDR3 DNA: TGTGCCAGCACCATCACAGGGGGTCCCTACGAGCAGTACTTC
CDR3 protein: CASTITGGPYEQYF

J gene: TRBJ2-4
V gene: TRBV20-1
clone size: once
D gene: TRBD1
CDR3 DNA: TGCAGTGCCATTCCGGGACAGGGAAATGACATTCAGTACTTC
CDR3 protein: CSAIPGQGNDIQYF

J gene: TRBJ2-1
V gene: TRBV7-9
clone size: few
D gene: -
CDR3 DNA: TGTGCCAGCAACGGCAGGACGTACAATGAGCAGTTCTTC
CDR3 protein: CASNGRTYNEQFF

J gene: TRBJ2-3
V gene: TRBV2
clone size: -
D gene: -
CDR3 DNA: TGTGCCAGCGGCGGAAAGGTCACAGCCACAGATACGCAGTATTTT
CDR3 protein: CASGGKVTATDTQYF

J gene: TRBJ1-4
V gene: TRBV2
clone size: -
D gene: -
CDR3 DNA: TGTGCCAGCAGTGAAGAATGGGGAACTAATGAAAAACTGTTTTTT
CDR3 protein: CASSEEWGTNEKLFF

J gene: TRBJ1-1
V gene: TRBV6-2/TRBV6-3
clone size: -
D gene: -
CDR3 DNA: TGTGCCAGCACCGATTGGGGTGGCGTGGGAGCTTTCTTT
CDR3 protein: CASTDWGGVGAFF

J gene: TRBJ2-7
V gene: TRBV20-1
clone size: few
D gene: TRBD1
CDR3 DNA: TGCAGTGCACTCGGGACAGGGTCCTACGAGCAGTACTTC
CDR3 protein: CSALGTGSYEQYF

J gene: TRBJ2-7
V gene: TRBV20-1
clone size: -
D gene: -
CDR3 DNA: TGCAGTGCTAGGAGGCAGAACCCCTACGAGCAGTACTTC
CDR3 protein: CSARRQNPYEQYF

J gene: TRBJ2-4
V gene: TRBV5-1
clone size: few
D gene: -
CDR3 DNA: TGCGCCAGCAGCCCCCTGGGGGACAAAAACATTCAGTACTTC
CDR3 protein: CASSPLGDKNIQYF

J gene: TRBJ2-5
V gene: TRBV29-1
clone size: few
D gene: -
CDR3 DNA: TGCAGCTTTGGGACTGATGGGGAGACCCAGTACTTC
CDR3 protein: CSFGTDGETQYF